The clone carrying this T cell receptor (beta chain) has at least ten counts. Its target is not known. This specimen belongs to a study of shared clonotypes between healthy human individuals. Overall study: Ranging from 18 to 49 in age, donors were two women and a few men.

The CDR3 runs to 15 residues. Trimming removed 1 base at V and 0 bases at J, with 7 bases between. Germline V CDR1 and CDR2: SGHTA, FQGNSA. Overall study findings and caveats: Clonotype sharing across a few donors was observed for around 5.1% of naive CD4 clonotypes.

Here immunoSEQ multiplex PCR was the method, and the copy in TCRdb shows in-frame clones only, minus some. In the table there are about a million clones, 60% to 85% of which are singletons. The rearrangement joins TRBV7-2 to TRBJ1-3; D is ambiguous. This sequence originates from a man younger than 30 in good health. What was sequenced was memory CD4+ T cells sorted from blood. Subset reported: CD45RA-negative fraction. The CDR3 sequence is CASSLGEHSGNTIYF. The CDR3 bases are TGTGCCAGCAGCTTAGGTGAACACTCTGGAAACACCATATATTTT.